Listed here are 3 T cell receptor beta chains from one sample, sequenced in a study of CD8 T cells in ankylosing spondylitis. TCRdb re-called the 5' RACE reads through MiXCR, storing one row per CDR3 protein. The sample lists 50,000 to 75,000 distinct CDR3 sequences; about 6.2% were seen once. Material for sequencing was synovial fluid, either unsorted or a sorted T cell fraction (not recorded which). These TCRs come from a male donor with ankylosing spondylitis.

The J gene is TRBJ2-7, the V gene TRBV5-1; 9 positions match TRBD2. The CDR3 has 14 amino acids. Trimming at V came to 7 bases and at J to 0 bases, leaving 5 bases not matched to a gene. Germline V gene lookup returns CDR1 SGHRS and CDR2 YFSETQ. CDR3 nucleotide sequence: TGCGCCAGCGGGACTAGCTCTAGCTCCTACGAGCAGTACTTC. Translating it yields CASGTSSSSYEQYF.

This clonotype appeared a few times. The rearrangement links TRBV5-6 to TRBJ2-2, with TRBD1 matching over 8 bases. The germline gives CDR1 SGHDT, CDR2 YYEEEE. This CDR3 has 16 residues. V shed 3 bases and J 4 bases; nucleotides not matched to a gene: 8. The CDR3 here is CASSSGTGYGTGELFF. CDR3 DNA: TGTGCCAGCAGCTCTGGGACAGGTTATGGCACCGGGGAGCTGTTTTTT.

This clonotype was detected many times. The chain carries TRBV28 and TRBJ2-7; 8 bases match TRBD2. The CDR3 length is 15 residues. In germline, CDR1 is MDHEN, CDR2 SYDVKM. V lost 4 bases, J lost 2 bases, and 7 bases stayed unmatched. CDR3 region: CASSSHGGLAYEQYF. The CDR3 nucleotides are TGTGCCAGCAGTTCGCACGGGGGACTAGCCTACGAGCAGTACTTC.